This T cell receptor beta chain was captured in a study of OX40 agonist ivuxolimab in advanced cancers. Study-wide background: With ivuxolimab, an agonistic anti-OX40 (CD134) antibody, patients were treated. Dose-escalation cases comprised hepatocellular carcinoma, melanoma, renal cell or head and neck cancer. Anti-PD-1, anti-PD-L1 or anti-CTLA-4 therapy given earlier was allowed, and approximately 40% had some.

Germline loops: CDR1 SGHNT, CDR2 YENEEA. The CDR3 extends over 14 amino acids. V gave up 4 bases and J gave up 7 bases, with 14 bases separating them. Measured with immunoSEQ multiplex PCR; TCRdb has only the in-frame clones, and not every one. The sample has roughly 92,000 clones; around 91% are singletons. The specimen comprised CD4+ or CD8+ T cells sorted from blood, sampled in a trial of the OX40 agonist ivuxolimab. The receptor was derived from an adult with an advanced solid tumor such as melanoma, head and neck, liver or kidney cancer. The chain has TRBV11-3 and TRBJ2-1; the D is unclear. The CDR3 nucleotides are TGTGCCAGCAGCTCACGGTCCATGTTTAATGAGCAGTTCTTC. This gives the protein CASSSRSMFNEQFF.